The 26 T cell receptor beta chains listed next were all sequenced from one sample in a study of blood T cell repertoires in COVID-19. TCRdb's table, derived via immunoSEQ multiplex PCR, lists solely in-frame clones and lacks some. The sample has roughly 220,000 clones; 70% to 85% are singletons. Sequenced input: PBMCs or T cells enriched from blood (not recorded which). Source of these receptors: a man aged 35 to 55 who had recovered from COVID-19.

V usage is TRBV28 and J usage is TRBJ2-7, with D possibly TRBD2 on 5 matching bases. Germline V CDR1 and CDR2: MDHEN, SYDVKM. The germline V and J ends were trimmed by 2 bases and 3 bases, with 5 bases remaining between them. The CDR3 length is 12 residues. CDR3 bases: TGTGCCAGCAGTTTAGGACTCTACGAGCAGTACTTC. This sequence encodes CASSLGLYEQYF.

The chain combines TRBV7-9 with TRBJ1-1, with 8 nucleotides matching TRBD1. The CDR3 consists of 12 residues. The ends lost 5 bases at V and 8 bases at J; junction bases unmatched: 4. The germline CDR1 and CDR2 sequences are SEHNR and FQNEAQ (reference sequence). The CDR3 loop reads CASSRTGPEAFF. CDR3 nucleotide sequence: TGTGCCAGCAGCCGGACAGGGCCAGAAGCTTTCTTT. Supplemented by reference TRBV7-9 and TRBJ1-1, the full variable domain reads DTGVSQNPRHKITKRGQNVTFRCDPISEHNRLYWYRQTLGQGPEFLTYFQNEAQLEKSRLLSDRFSAERPKGSFSTLEIQRTEQGDSAMYLCASSRTGPEAFFGQGTRLTVV.

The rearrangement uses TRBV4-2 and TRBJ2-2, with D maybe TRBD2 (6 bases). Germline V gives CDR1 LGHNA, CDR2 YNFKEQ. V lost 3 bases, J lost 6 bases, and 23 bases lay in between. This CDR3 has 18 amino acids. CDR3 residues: CASSHVALLSGDPGELFF. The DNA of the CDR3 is TGTGCCAGCAGCCATGTCGCCCTTCTATCGGGAGATCCCGGGGAGCTGTTTTTT.

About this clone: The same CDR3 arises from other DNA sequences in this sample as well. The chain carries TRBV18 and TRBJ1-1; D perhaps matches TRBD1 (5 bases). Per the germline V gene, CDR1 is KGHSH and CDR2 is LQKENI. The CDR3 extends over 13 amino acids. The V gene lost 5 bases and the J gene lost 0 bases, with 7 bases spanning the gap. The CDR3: CASSGALNTEAFF. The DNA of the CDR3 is TGTGCCAGCTCAGGGGCTTTGAACACTGAAGCTTTCTTT. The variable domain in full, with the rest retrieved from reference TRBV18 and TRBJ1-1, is NAGVMQNPRHLVRRRGQEARLRCSPMKGHSHVYWYRQLPEEGLKFMVYLQKENIIDESGMPKERFSAEFPKEGPSILRIQQVVRGDSAAYFCASSGALNTEAFFGQGTRLTVV.

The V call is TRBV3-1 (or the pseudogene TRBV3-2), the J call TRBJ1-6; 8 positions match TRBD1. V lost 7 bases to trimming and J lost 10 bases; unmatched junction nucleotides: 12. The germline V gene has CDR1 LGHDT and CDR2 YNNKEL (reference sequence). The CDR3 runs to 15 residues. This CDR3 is CASTLFSGGRSPLHF. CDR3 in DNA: TGTGCCAGCACTCTATTCTCAGGGGGCCGGTCACCCCTCCACTTT.

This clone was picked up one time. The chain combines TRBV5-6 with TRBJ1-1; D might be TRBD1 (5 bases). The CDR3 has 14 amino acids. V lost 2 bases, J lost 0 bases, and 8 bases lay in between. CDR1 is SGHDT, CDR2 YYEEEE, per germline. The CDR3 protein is CASSFDSMNTEAFF. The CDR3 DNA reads TGTGCCAGCAGCTTTGACAGTATGAACACTGAAGCTTTCTTT.

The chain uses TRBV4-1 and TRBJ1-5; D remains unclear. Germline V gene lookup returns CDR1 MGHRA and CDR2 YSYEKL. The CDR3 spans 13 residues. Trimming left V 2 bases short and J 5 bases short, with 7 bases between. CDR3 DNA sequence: TGCGCCAGCAGCCAAAACCAGGATCAGCCCCAGCATTTT. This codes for CASSQNQDQPQHF.

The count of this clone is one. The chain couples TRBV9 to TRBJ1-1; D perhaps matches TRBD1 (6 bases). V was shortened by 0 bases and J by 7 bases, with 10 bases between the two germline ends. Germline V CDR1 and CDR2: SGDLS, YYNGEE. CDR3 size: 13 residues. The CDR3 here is CASSVGQGNEAFF. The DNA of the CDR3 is TGTGCCAGCAGCGTAGGGCAGGGGAATGAAGCTTTCTTT.

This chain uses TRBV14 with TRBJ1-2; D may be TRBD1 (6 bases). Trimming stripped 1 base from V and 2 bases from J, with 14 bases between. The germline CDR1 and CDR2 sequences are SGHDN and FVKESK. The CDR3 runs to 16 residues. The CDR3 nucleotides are TGTGCCAGCAGCCAAGTTCGGCGGGGGCCAAACTATGGCTACACCTTC. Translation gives CASSQVRRGPNYGYTF.

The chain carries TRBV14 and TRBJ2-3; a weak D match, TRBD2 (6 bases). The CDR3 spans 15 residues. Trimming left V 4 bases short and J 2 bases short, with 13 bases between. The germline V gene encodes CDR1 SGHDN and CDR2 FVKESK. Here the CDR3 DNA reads TGTGCCAGCAGCCGGATTGGGGGGTTCACAGATACGCAGTATTTT. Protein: CASSRIGGFTDTQYF.

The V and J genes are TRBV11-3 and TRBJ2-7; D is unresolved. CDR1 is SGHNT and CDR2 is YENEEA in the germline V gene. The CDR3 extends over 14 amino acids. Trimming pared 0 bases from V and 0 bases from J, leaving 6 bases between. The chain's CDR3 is CASSLDTGSYEQYF. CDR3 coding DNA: TGTGCCAGCAGCTTAGATACCGGCTCCTACGAGCAGTACTTC.

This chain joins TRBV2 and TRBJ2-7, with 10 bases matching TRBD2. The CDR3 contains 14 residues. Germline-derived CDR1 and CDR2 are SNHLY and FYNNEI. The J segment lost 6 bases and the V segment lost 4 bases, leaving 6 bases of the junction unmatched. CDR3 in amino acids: CASSGTSGISEQYF. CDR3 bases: TGTGCCAGCAGTGGAACTAGCGGGATTAGCGAGCAGTACTTC.

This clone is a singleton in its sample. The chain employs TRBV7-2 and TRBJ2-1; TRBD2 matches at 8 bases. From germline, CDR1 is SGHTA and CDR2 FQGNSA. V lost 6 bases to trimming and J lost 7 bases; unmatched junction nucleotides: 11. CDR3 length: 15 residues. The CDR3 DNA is TGTGCCAGCAGTTTGGCGGGGGGCACACGGAATGAGCAGTTCTTC. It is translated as CASSLAGGTRNEQFF.

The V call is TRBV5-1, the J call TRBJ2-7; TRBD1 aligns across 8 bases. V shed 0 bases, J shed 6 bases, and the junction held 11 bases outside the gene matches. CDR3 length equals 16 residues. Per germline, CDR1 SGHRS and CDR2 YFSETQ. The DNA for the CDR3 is TGCGCCAGCAGCTTGGGGACTGCGACAGGGACAGGCGAGCAGTACTTC. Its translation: CASSLGTATGTGEQYF.

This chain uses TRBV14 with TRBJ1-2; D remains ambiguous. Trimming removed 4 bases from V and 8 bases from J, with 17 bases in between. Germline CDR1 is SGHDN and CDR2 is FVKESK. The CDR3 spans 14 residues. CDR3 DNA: TGTGCCAGCAGCCTCTCCCTGGGGAGGGTCGGCTACACCTTC. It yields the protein CASSLSLGRVGYTF.

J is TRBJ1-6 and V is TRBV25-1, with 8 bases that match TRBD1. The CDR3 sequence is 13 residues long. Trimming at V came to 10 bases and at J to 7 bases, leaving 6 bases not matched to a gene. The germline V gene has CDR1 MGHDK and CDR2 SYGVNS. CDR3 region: CATTGTGNSPLHF. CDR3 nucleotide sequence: TGTGCCACCACCGGGACAGGCAATTCACCCCTCCACTTT.

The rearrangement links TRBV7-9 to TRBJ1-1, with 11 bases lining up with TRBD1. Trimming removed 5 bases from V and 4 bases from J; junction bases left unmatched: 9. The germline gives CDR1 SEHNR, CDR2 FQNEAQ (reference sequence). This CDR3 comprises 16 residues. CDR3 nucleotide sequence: TGTGCCAGCAGCCGAATAGGACAGGGGGCGGGCACTGAAGCTTTCTTT. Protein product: CASSRIGQGAGTEAFF.

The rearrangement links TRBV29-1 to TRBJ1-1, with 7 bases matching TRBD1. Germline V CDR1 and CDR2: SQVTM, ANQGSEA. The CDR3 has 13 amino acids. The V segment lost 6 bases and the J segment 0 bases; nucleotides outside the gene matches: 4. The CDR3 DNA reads TGCAGCGTGGGACAGAAAATGAACACTGAAGCTTTCTTT. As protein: CSVGQKMNTEAFF.

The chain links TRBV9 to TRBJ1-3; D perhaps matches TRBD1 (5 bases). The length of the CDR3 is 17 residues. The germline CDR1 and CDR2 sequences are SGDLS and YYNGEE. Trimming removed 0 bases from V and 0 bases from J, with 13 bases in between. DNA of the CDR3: TGTGCCAGCAGCGTAGGGGGGGACGGATACTCTGGAAACACCATATATTTT. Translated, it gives CASSVGGDGYSGNTIYF.

CDR3 in amino acids: CASSLNLYNEQFF. CDR3 DNA sequence: TGTGCCAGCAGCTTGAACCTATACAATGAGCAGTTCTTC. This chain links TRBV5-5 with TRBJ2-1; D is unresolved. V lost 1 base to trimming and J lost 4 bases, with 6 bases between them. CDR1 is SGHKS, CDR2 YYEKEE, per germline (reference sequence). CDR3 size: 13 residues.

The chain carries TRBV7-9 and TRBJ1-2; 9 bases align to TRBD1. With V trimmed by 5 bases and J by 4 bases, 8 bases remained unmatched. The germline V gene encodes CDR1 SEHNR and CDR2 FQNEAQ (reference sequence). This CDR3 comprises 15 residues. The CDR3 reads CASSPLQGALYGYTF. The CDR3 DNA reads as TGTGCCAGCAGCCCGTTACAGGGGGCTCTCTATGGCTACACCTTC.

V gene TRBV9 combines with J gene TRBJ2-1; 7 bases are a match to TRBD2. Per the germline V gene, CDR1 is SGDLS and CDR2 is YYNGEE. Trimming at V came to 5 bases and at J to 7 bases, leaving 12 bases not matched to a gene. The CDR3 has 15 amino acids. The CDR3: CASSVTSSRMNEQFF. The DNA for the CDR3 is TGTGCCAGCAGTGTGACTAGCTCGAGGATGAATGAGCAGTTCTTC.

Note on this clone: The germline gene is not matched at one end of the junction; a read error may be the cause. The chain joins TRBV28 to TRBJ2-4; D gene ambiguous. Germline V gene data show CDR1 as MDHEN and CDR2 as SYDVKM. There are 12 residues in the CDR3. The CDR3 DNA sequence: TGTGCCAGCAGGACTCACCCCCTGCCGCTGCTCTTC. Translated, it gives CASRTHPLPLLF. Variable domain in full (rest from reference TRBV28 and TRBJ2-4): DVKVTQSSRYLVKRTGEKVFLECVQDMDHENMFWYRQDPGLGLRLIYFSYDVKMKEKGDIPEGYSVSREKKERFSLILESASTNQTSMYLCASRTHPLPLLFGAGTRLSVL.

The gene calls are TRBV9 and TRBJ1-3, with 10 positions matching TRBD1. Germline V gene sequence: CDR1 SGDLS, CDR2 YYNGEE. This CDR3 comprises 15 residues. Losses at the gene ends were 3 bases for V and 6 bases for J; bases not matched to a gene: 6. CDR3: CASSATGTGANTIYF. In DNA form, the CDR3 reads TGTGCCAGCAGCGCCACCGGGACAGGGGCAAACACCATATATTTT.

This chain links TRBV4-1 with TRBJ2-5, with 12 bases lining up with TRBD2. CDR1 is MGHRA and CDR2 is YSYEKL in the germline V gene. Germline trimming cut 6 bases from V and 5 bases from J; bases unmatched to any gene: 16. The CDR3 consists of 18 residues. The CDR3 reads CASRSTSGGRSGVETQYF. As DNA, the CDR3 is TGCGCCAGCAGATCGACTAGCGGGGGCCGGAGCGGGGTTGAGACCCAGTACTTC.

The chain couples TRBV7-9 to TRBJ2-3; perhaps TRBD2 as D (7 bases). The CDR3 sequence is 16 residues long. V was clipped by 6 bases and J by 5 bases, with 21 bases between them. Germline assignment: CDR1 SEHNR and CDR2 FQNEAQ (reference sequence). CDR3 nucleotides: TGTGCCAGCAGGTCCCTTGGGGGGGGCGCGGGAGATACGCAGTATTTT. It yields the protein CASRSLGGGAGDTQYF. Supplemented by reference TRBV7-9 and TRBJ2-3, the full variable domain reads DTGVSQNPRHKITKRGQNVTFRCDPISEHNRLYWYRQTLGQGPEFLTYFQNEAQLEKSRLLSDRFSAERPKGSFSTLEIQRTEQGDSAMYLCASRSLGGGAGDTQYFGPGTRLTVL.